Below are 28 T cell receptor beta chains sequenced from a single sample in a study of cytomegalovirus exposure and HLA in healthy donors. With 60 Vbeta and 13 Jbeta primers, the PCR was carried out. TCRdb's copy holds only in-frame clones and misses some; the assay was immunoSEQ multiplex PCR. The sample carries about 100,000 clones, 70% to 80% recorded once. The specimen was PBMCs. These receptors all come from a female donor in good health and CMV-seropositive.

The V and J genes are TRBV30 and TRBJ2-7; D is uncertain. The length of the CDR3 is 11 residues. The germline CDR1 and CDR2 sequences are GTSNPN and SVGIG (reference sequence). Deletions cut 3 bases from V and 5 bases from J, with 8 bases between. CDR3 in DNA: TGTGCCTGGAGACTTCTTAACGAGCAGTACTTC. It is translated as CAWRLLNEQYF.

This sequence joins TRBV30 and TRBJ1-2; no clear D. The CDR3 extends over 11 amino acids. Deletions cut 4 bases from V and 3 bases from J, with 6 bases between. Per the germline V gene, CDR1 is GTSNPN and CDR2 is SVGIG (reference sequence). This CDR3 reads CAWTRDYGYTF. CDR3 nucleotide sequence: TGTGCCTGGACCCGGGACTATGGCTACACCTTC.

The chain uses TRBV11-1 and TRBJ1-2; possible D gene TRBD1, 5 bases. The CDR3 is 13 residues long. The germline V and J ends were trimmed by 3 bases and 4 bases, with 9 bases remaining between them. The germline V gene encodes CDR1 SGHAT and CDR2 FQDESV (reference sequence). CDR3 DNA sequence: TGTGCCAGCAGCTTGGGGCGGACCTATGGCTACACCTTC. Translated: CASSLGRTYGYTF.

This clone was seen a few times. At one end, the junction sequence differs from germline, possibly due to a read error. The chain recombines TRBV7-2 with TRBJ2-2; 9 bases align to TRBD2. Germline-derived CDR1 and CDR2 are SGHTA and FQGNSA. The CDR3 has 15 residues. The CDR3, as DNA: TGTGCCAGCAGATTAGCGGGAGATAGCACCGGGGAGCTGTTTTTT. As protein: CASRLAGDSTGELFF.

Concerning this clone: This specimen includes other DNA sequences encoding the same CDR3. The chain recombines TRBV5-1 with TRBJ2-3; 11 bases are a match to TRBD1. The V segment lost 3 bases and the J segment 3 bases; nucleotides outside the gene matches: 3. The CDR3 totals 15 residues. Germline loops: CDR1 SGHRS, CDR2 YFSETQ. The chain's CDR3 is CASSSDRGRTDTQYF. Here the CDR3 DNA reads TGCGCCAGCAGCTCGGACAGGGGGCGTACAGATACGCAGTATTTT.

This clone showed up just a few times. This chain uses TRBV2 with TRBJ1-4; 7 nucleotides match TRBD1. This CDR3 has 15 residues. Looked up from germline, CDR1 is SNHLY and CDR2 is FYNNEI. Trimming took 8 bases from V and 3 from J; bases not matched to a gene: 9. The CDR3 region has the DNA TGTGCCAGCGGGGAAACAGGGGCATCTAATGAAAAACTGTTTTTT. Amino acid sequence: CASGETGASNEKLFF.

The genes are TRBV6-1 and TRBJ1-4; possibly TRBD1 for D (5 bases). The germline gives CDR1 MNHNS, CDR2 SASEGT. This CDR3 comprises 15 residues. Trimming shortened V by 1 base and J by 4 bases, and 10 bases separated the two germline ends. The CDR3 DNA follows: TGTGCCAGCAGTGAAGTTGGCAGGGTTAATGAAAAACTGTTTTTT. As protein: CASSEVGRVNEKLFF.

The CDR3 bases are TGTGCCACCAGCAGAGGCAGGGAGGTCAACGAGCAGTACTTC. This sequence encodes CATSRGREVNEQYF. The chain employs TRBV15 and TRBJ2-7; tentative D call: TRBD2 (6 bases). The CDR3 loop spans 14 amino acids. CDR1 is LNHNV, CDR2 YYDKDF, per germline (reference sequence). V dropped 1 base and J dropped 5 bases, with 12 bases sitting between them. Full variable domain (remainder filled in from reference TRBV15 and TRBJ2-7): DAMVIQNPRYQVTQFGKPVTLSCSQTLNHNVMYWYQQKSSQAPKLLFHYYDKDFNNEADTPDNFQSRRPNTSFCFLDIRSPGLGDTAMYLCATSRGREVNEQYFGPGTRLTVT.

The chain carries TRBV12-5 and TRBJ2-3, with TRBD2 identical over 8 bases. V lost 1 base to trimming and J lost 6 bases; unmatched junction nucleotides: 9. The CDR3 sequence is 16 residues long. Germline V lookup: CDR1 LGHNT, CDR2 FRNRAP. In nucleotides, the CDR3 is TGTGCTAGTGGTTTGGCCAGCGGGGGCCGAGGGGATACGCAGTATTTT. It translates to CASGLASGGRGDTQYF. Full variable domain (missing parts from reference TRBV12-5 and TRBJ2-3): DARVTQTPRHKVTEMGQEVTMRCQPILGHNTVFWYRQTMMQGLELLAYFRNRAPLDDSGMPKDRFSAEMPDATLATLKIQPSEPRDSAVYFCASGLASGGRGDTQYFGPGTRLTVL.

J is TRBJ2-6 and V is TRBV6-1; possibly TRBD1 for D (6 bases). The CDR3 is made up of 14 amino acids. Trimming took 5 bases from V and 2 from J, leaving 7 bases between them. The germline gives CDR1 MNHNS, CDR2 SASEGT. The CDR3 here is CASSPGAGANVLTF. The CDR3 coding sequence is TGTGCCAGCAGTCCAGGGGCTGGGGCCAACGTCCTGACTTTC.

In its sample, this clone was seen a few times. The CDR3, as DNA: TGTGCCAGCACTTTCCCCGGGGGGGCCTACGAGCAGTACTTC. This gives the protein CASTFPGGAYEQYF. The V call is TRBV18, the J call TRBJ2-7; 8 nucleotides agree with TRBD2. There are 14 residues in the CDR3. Germline V gives CDR1 KGHSH, CDR2 LQKENI. V was pared by 8 bases and J by 2 bases, with 8 bases of the junction left unmatched.

The chain has TRBV2 and TRBJ1-4; tentative D call: TRBD1 (5 bases). The V gene's germline CDR1 is SNHLY and CDR2 FYNNEI. The CDR3 runs 14 residues. Trimming removed 3 bases from V and 7 bases from J, with 12 bases in between. The CDR3 loop reads CASSDPGVAEKLFF. The CDR3 DNA follows: TGTGCCAGCAGTGATCCGGGGGTAGCTGAAAAACTGTTTTTT. The complete variable domain, with remaining parts taken from reference TRBV2 and TRBJ1-4, reads EPEVTQTPSHQVTQMGQEVILRCVPISNHLYFYWYRQILGQKVEFLVSFYNNEISEKSEIFDDQFSVERPDGSNFTLKIRSTKLEDSAMYFCASSDPGVAEKLFFGSGTQLSVL.

This clone was seen only once. V gene TRBV5-4 combines with J gene TRBJ1-1; 7 positions agree with TRBD1. V lost 4 bases, J lost 11 bases, and 14 bases stayed unmatched. The CDR3 covers 14 residues. Germline V lookup: CDR1 SGHNT, CDR2 YYREEE (reference sequence). CDR3 sequence reads: CASSAGQARQLAFF. In nucleotides, the CDR3 is TGTGCCAGCAGCGCCGGACAGGCCCGGCAGTTGGCTTTCTTT.

The V and J genes are TRBV2 and TRBJ2-5, with 12 bases fitting TRBD2. Trimming removed 3 bases from V and 13 bases from J; junction bases left unmatched: 6. Germline values: CDR1 SNHLY, CDR2 FYNNEI. The CDR3 has 13 amino acids. CDR3 coding DNA: TGTGCCAGCAGTGAGGGGACTAGCGGGTCTAGGTACTTC. Its translation is CASSEGTSGSRYF.

The chain links TRBV12-5 to TRBJ1-2, with TRBD1 matching over 8 bases. The CDR3 is 15 residues long. V lost 0 bases, J lost 4 bases, and 4 bases stayed unmatched. CDR1 LGHNT and CDR2 FRNRAP come from the germline V gene. The CDR3 sequence is CASGLVRGLGYGYTF. The CDR3 DNA is TGTGCTAGTGGTTTGGTCAGGGGGCTTGGCTATGGCTACACCTTC.

The chain joins TRBV5-4 to TRBJ1-3; D unresolved. The CDR3 contains 15 residues. CDR1 and CDR2 from the germline V gene are SGHNT and YYREEE (reference sequence). Trimming removed 2 bases at V and 0 bases at J, with 9 bases between. CDR3 sequence: CASSLQPFSGNTIYF. CDR3 nucleotides: TGTGCCAGCAGCTTACAGCCATTCTCTGGAAACACCATATATTTT.

The chain couples TRBV6-5 to TRBJ1-1; 7 bases are a match to TRBD1. In germline, CDR1 is MNHEY, CDR2 SVGAGI. This CDR3 region has 15 residues. V gave up 0 bases and J gave up 0 bases; unmatched junction bases: 1. CDR3 region: CASSYSGQLNTEAFF. The CDR3 DNA follows: TGTGCCAGCAGTTACTCGGGACAGTTGAACACTGAAGCTTTCTTT.

This clone was observed a single time. The rearrangement joins TRBV4-1 to TRBJ2-1; 8 positions match TRBD2. The CDR3 contains 17 residues. CDR1 and CDR2 from the germline V gene are MGHRA and YSYEKL. The trim removed 1 base at V and 4 bases at J, leaving 9 bases unmatched. As DNA, the CDR3 is TGCGCCAGCAGCCAAGTAGGTTCGGGGGGGTGGTACAATGAGCAGTTCTTC. This gives the protein CASSQVGSGGWYNEQFF.

V is TRBV4-2 and J is TRBJ2-3, with 10 bases identical to TRBD2. Germline V gene sequence: CDR1 LGHNA, CDR2 YNFKEQ. Trimming at V came to 2 bases and at J to 4 bases, leaving 12 bases not matched to a gene. CDR3 length: 18 residues. The CDR3 is CASSQKALAGGLADTQYF. In nucleotides, the CDR3 is TGTGCCAGCAGCCAAAAAGCCTTAGCGGGAGGACTCGCAGATACGCAGTATTTT.

The gene calls are TRBV15 and TRBJ2-3, with TRBD2 matching over 8 bases. Per germline, CDR1 LNHNV and CDR2 YYDKDF (reference sequence). V trimming: 0 bases; J trimming: 0 bases; junction bases outside the gene matches: 2. CDR3 length: 16 residues. CDR3 sequence (DNA): TGTGCCACCAGCAGAGACGGGAGGGGAAGCACAGATACGCAGTATTTT. Its protein is CATSRDGRGSTDTQYF.

V gene TRBV29-1 combines with J gene TRBJ1-2; D not resolved. Germline values: CDR1 SQVTM, CDR2 ANQGSEA. V lost 5 bases to trimming and J lost 7 bases, with 11 bases between them. The CDR3 is made up of 11 amino acids. For the CDR3, the DNA is TGCAGCGTTCGAACTACTGGTGGCTACACCTTC. Residues: CSVRTTGGYTF.

The gene calls are TRBV9 and TRBJ1-4; no definite D call. Trimming shortened V by 4 bases and J by 8 bases, and 15 bases separated the two germline ends. The CDR3 loop spans 14 amino acids. Germline V gene sequence: CDR1 SGDLS, CDR2 YYNGEE. Written as DNA, the CDR3 is TGTGCCAGCAGCCTAAAATCGATAAGCGAAAAACTGTTTTTT. Translation gives CASSLKSISEKLFF.

V usage is TRBV29-1 and J usage is TRBJ1-1; no clear D. Germline V gene sequence: CDR1 SQVTM, CDR2 ANQGSEA. The CDR3 length is 14 residues. Trimming cost V 6 bases and J 3 bases, with 17 bases left between them. The CDR3 spells CSVGTSDGYTEAFF. CDR3 nucleotide sequence: TGCAGCGTCGGCACATCTGACGGGTACACTGAAGCTTTCTTT.

The chain is built from TRBV7-2 and TRBJ1-5; TRBD1 matches at 7 bases. Germline CDR1 reads SGHTA; CDR2 reads FQGNSA. The CDR3 consists of 16 residues. Trimming at V came to 3 bases and at J to 5 bases, leaving 10 bases not matched to a gene. Here the CDR3 reads CASSFGTAMNHQPQHF. The CDR3 DNA reads TGTGCCAGCAGCTTTGGGACAGCCATGAATCATCAGCCCCAGCATTTT.

This chain connects TRBV5-8 to TRBJ2-4; D remains ambiguous. The germline CDR1 and CDR2 sequences are SGHTS and YDEGEE. The CDR3 has 13 residues. Trimming left V 7 bases short and J 1 base short, with 9 bases between. CDR3 sequence: CASSQHAKNIQYF. DNA for the CDR3: TGTGCCAGCTCCCAACACGCCAAAAACATTCAGTACTTC.

Concerning this clone itself: The junction does not match germline at one end; this may be a read error. V gene TRBV5-1 combines with J gene TRBJ2-7, with TRBD1 as a possible D gene (5 bases). CDR3 length: 14 residues. The germline CDR1 and CDR2 sequences are SGHRS and YFSETQ. The CDR3 region has the DNA TGCGCCAGCAGATTGGCACAGGTCTCCTACGAGCAGTACTTC. Translated, it gives CASRLAQVSYEQYF. Full variable domain (outside the CDR3, taken from reference TRBV5-1 and TRBJ2-7): KAGVTQTPRYLIKTRGQQVTLSCSPISGHRSVSWYQQTPGQGLQFLFEYFSETQRNKGNFPGRFSGRQFSNSRSEMNVSTLELGDSALYLCASRLAQVSYEQYFGPGTRLTVT.

This clone was detected a few times. The gene calls are TRBV11-2 and TRBJ2-7; the D gene is possibly TRBD1 (6 bases). Germline-derived CDR1 and CDR2 are SGHAT and FQNNGV. Trimming took off 5 bases at V and 6 bases at J, with 14 bases between the two ends. The CDR3 has 13 amino acids. In DNA, the CDR3 is TGTGCCAGCAGCGCCTACAGGGATCCCGAGCAGTACTTC. It translates to CASSAYRDPEQYF.

CDR3 nucleotide sequence: TGTGCCAGCAGTGTCGACACATACTACGAGCAGTACTTC. It encodes CASSVDTYYEQYF. The rearrangement joins TRBV28 to TRBJ2-7, with unresolved D. The germline CDR1 and CDR2 sequences are MDHEN and SYDVKM. This CDR3 is built from 13 residues. V dropped 5 bases and J dropped 3 bases, with 11 bases sitting between them. Using reference TRBV28 and TRBJ2-7 for the parts outside the CDR3, the full variable domain is DVKVTQSSRYLVKRTGEKVFLECVQDMDHENMFWYRQDPGLGLRLIYFSYDVKMKEKGDIPEGYSVSREKKERFSLILESASTNQTSMYLCASSVDTYYEQYFGPGTRLTVT.